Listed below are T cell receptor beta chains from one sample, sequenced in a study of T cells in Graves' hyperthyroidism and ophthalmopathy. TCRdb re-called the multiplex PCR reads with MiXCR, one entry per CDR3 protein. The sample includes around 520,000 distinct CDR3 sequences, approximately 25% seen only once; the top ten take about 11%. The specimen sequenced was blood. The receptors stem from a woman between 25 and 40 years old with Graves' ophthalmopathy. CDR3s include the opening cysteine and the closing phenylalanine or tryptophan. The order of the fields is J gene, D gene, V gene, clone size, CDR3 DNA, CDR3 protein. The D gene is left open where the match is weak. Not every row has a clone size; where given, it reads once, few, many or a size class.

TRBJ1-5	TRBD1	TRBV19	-	TGTGCCAGTAATGCCGGGACAGGGGGACAGCCCCAGCATTTT	CASNAGTGGQPQHF
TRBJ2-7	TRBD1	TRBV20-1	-	TGCAGTGCTAGATCGACAGGGGGCCGGGAGCAGTACTTC	CSARSTGGREQYF
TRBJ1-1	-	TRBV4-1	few	TGCGCCAGCAGCCAAGGGGTAAGGATGAACACTGAAGCTTTCTTT	CASSQGVRMNTEAFF
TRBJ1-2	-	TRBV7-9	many	TGTGCCAGCAGCTTACAGTCCCCGGGCGGGGATGGCTACACCTTC	CASSLQSPGGDGYTF
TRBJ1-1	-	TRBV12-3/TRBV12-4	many	TGTGCCAGCAGTAGTCAGGAGATGAACACTGAAGCTTTCTTT	CASSSQEMNTEAFF
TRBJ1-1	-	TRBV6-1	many	TGTGCCAGCAGTGGGTACAGAGGGAACACTGAAGCTTTCTTT	CASSGYRGNTEAFF
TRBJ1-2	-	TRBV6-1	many	TGTGCCAGCAGTGATTCGGGGTCGTATGGCTACACCTTC	CASSDSGSYGYTF
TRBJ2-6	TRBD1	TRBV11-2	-	TGTGCCAGCAGCCCTCGGGGACAGGGAGCGGCCGGGGCCAACGTCCTGACTTTC	CASSPRGQGAAGANVLTF
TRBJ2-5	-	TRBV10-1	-	TGCGCCAGCAGTTATGTACGGGTTTGGCCATCGGAGACCCAGTACTTC	CASSYVRVWPSETQYF
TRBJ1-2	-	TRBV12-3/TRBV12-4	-	TGTGCCAGCAGCCCGACAAGCGGCTATGGCTACACCTTC	CASSPTSGYGYTF
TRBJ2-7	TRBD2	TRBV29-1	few	TGCAGCGTCTCGGGGGGACTAGCGGCAAGCTCCTACGAGCAGTACTTC	CSVSGGLAASSYEQYF
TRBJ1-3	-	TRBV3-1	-	TGTGCCAGCAGCCGGGGCCTTCAGGCCGGAAACACCATATATTTT	CASSRGLQAGNTIYF
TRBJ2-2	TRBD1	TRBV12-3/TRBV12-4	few	TGTGCCAGCAGTCCCGGGACAGGGGCCGCCGGGGAGCTGTTTTTT	CASSPGTGAAGELFF
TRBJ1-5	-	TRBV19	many	TGTGCCAGTACTACCGGGGTACAGGTTCTAAGGCAGCCCCAGCATTTT	CASTTGVQVLRQPQHF
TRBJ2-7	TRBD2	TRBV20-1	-	TGCAGTGCTAGCACCCCGGGACTAGTTACCCTCGAGCAGTACTTC	CSASTPGLVTLEQYF
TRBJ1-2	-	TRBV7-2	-	TGTGCCAGCAGCCCCCTGTCGTCAGTTGGCTACACCTTC	CASSPLSSVGYTF
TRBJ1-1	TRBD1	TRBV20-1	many	TGCAGTGCTAGACATCTCCCCGACAGGGGGCCGCTCGAGACTGAAGCTTTCTTT	CSARHLPDRGPLETEAFF
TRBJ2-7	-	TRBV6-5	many	TGTGCCAGCAGTTACTACGACAGGGAGGGCGAGCAGTACTTC	CASSYYDREGEQYF
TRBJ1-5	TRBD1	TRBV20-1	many	TGCAGTGCTCGGGACAGCTATAGCAATCAGCCCCAGCATTTT	CSARDSYSNQPQHF
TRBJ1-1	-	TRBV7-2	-	TGTGCCAGCAGATCACCGGAGGGACCCGAAGCTTTCTTT	CASRSPEGPEAFF
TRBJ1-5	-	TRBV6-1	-	TGTGCCAGCATCGCAGACGCCTCCCGGGGGCCCCAGCATTTT	CASIADASRGPQHF
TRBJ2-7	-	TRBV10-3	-	TGTGCCATCAGTGAGTCGTGGGCGGGACCATCCTACGAGCAGTACTTC	CAISESWAGPSYEQYF
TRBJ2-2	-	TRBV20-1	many	TGCAGTGCTAGAACACCTAACAGGGGGGGCGGGGAGCTGTTTTTT	CSARTPNRGGGELFF
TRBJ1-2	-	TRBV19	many	TGTGCCACCAACAGGGTTGGTGGCTACACCTTC	CATNRVGGYTF
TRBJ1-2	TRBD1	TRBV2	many	TGTGCCACAAAAGAACAGGGGGGACTTTATGGCTACACCTTC	CATKEQGGLYGYTF
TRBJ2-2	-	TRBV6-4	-	TGTGCCAGCAGTGACTCGGAGGGGTCCACCGGGGAGCTGTTTTTT	CASSDSEGSTGELFF
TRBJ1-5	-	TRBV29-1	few	TGCAGCGTTGGAGAGAATAGCAATCAGCCCCAGCATTTT	CSVGENSNQPQHF
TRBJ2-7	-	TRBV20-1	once	TGCAGTGCTAGAGCACCGGGCCCTATCGAGCAGTACTTC	CSARAPGPIEQYF
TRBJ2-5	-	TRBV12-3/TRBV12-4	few	TGTGCCAGCAGTCCTCACCTCCCCCCCCAAGAGACCCAGTACTTC	CASSPHLPPQETQYF
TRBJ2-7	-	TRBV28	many	TGTGCCAGCAGTTCCCCGTTGAGCGGTCCCTACGAGCAGTACTTC	CASSSPLSGPYEQYF
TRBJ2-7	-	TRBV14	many	TGTGCCAGCAGCCGAAATGCCAATGAGCAGTACTTC	CASSRNANEQYF
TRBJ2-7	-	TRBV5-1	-	TGCGCCAGTAAGCAGGACGGGTCCTACGAGCAGTACTTC	CASKQDGSYEQYF
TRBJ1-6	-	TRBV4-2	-	TGTGCCAGCAACCAAGCCTCCGTCAGGCTCGTTTTTAATTCACCCCTCCACTTT	CASNQASVRLVFNSPLHF
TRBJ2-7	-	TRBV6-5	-	TGTGCCAGCAGTTACCAGTACGGGTACGAGCAGTACTTC	CASSYQYGYEQYF
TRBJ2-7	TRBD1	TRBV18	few	TGTGCCAGCTCACGGGGACAGGGTGATTCCTACGAGCAGTACTTC	CASSRGQGDSYEQYF
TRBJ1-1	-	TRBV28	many	TGTGCCAGCGGCCGGCAGTTGAACACTGAAGCTTTCTTT	CASGRQLNTEAFF
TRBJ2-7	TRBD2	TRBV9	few	TGTGCCAGCAGCGTAGATGTGGGGGGGACCTACGAGCAGTACTTC	CASSVDVGGTYEQYF
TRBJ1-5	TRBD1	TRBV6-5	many	TGTGCCAGCGGAAAAGGGACAGGGCAGGATCAGCCCCAGCATTTT	CASGKGTGQDQPQHF
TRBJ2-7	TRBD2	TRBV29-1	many	TGCAGCGTTGCGCCTAGCGGGGGGGCCGTATACGAGCAGTACTTC	CSVAPSGGAVYEQYF
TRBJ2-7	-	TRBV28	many	TGTGCCAGCAGTACACCGGGTGCAACCTACGAGCAGTACTTC	CASSTPGATYEQYF
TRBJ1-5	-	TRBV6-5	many	TGTGCCAGCAGTTACGGGCGGAATAGCAATCAGCCCCAGCATTTT	CASSYGRNSNQPQHF
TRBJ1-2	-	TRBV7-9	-	TGTGCCAGCAGCGAACAAACAAGAAACTATGGCTACACCTTC	CASSEQTRNYGYTF
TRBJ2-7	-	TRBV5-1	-	TGCGCCAGCAGCTTGCTCGGGCGAGTTGAACGCTACGAGCAGTACTTC	CASSLLGRVERYEQYF
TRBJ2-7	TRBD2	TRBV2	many	TGTGCCAGGAGCGGGGGCAGCTCCTACGAGCAGTACTTC	CARSGGSSYEQYF
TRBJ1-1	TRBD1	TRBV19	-	TGTGCCAGTAGTGGGGACAGATCGCTTGAAGCTTTCTTT	CASSGDRSLEAFF
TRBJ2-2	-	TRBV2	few	TGTGCCAGCAGTGAAGCGACGTCCGACGTGATGTACACCGGGGAGCTGTTTTTT	CASSEATSDVMYTGELFF
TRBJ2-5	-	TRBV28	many	TGTGCCAGCAGTGGGTCAGGGGGAGGGGAGACCCAGTACTTC	CASSGSGGGETQYF
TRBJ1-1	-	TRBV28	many	TGTGCCAGCAGTTTGAGTTTGGCAGGCGGTTGGGGTGAAGCTTTCTTT	CASSLSLAGGWGEAFF
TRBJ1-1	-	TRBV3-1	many	TGTGCCAGCAGCCAAGATTACCGCACTGAAGCTTTCTTT	CASSQDYRTEAFF
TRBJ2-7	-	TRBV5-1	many	TGCGCCAGCGGGACATCTGGAAACGAGCAGTACTTC	CASGTSGNEQYF
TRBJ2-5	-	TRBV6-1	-	TGTGCCAGCAGTGAAGTAGGGGCGCAAGAAGAGACCCAGTACTTC	CASSEVGAQEETQYF
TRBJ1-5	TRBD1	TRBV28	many	TGTGCCAGCAGTCCCCTATCAGGGGGCAGTCAGCCCCAGCATTTT	CASSPLSGGSQPQHF
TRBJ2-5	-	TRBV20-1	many	TGCAGTGCTAGAGATACCCGCAGGTACGAAGAGACCCAGTACTTC	CSARDTRRYEETQYF
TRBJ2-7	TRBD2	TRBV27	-	TGTGCCAGCAGTTTATCGATGGCGGGGGGGTACGAGCAGTACTTC	CASSLSMAGGYEQYF
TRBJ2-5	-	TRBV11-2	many	TGTGCCAGCAGCTTCACGACAGCCCAAGAGACCCAGTACTTC	CASSFTTAQETQYF
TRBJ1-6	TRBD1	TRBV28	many	TGTGCCAGCAGTTTACGATCGGACAGGCGAAGCTCCTATAATTCACCCCTCCACTTT	CASSLRSDRRSSYNSPLHF
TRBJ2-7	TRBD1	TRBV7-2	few	TGTGCCAGCAGCCGACAGGGGCAATGGGGGGAGCAGTACTTC	CASSRQGQWGEQYF